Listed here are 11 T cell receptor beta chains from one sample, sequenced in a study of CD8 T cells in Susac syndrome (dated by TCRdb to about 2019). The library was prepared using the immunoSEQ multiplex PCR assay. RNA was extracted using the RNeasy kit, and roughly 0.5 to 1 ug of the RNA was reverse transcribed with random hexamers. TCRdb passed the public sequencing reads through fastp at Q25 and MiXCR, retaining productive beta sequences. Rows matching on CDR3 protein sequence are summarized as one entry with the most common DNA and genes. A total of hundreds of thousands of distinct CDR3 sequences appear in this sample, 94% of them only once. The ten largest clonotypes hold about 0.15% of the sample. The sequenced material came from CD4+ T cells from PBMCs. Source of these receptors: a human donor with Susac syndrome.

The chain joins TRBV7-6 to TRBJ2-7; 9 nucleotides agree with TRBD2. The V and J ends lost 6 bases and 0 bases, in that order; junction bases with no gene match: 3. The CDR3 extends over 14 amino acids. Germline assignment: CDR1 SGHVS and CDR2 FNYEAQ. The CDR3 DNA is TGTGCCAGCAGTCCGGGACTAGCCTCCTACGAGCAGTACTTC. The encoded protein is CASSPGLASYEQYF.

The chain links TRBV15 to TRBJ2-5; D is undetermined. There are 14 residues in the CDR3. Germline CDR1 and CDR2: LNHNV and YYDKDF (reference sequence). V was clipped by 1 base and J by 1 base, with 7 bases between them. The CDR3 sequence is CATSRGATQETQYF. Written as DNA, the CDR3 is TGTGCCACCAGCAGAGGCGCGACCCAAGAGACCCAGTACTTC.

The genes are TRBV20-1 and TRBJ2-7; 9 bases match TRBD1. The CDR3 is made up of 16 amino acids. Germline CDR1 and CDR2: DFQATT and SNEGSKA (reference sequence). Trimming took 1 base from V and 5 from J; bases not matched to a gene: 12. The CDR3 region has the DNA TGCAGTGCTAGAGTGGCCCCTGGGACAGGGTCCCACGAGCAGTACTTC. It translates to CSARVAPGTGSHEQYF.

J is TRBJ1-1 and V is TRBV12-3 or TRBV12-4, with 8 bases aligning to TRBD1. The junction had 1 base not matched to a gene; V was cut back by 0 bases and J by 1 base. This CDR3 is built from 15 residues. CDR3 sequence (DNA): TGTGCCAGCAGTTTAGCCGGACAGGGGAACACTGAAGCTTTCTTT. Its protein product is CASSLAGQGNTEAFF.

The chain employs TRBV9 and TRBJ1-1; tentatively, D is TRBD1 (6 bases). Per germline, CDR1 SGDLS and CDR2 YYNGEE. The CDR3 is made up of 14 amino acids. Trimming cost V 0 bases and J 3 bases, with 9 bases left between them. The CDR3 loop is CASSVAGADTEAFF. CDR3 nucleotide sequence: TGTGCCAGCAGCGTAGCGGGGGCGGACACTGAAGCTTTCTTT.

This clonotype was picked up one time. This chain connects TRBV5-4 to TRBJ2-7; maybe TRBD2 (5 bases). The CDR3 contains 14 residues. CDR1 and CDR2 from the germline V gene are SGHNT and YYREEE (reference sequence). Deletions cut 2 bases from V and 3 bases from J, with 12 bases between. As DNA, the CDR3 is TGTGCCAGCAGCTTCAGGACTTCTGACTACGAGCAGTACTTC. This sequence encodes CASSFRTSDYEQYF. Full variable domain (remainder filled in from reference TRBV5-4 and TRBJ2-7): ETGVTQSPTHLIKTRGQQVTLRCSSQSGHNTVSWYQQALGQGPQFIFQYYREEENGRGNFPPRFSGLQFPNYSSELNVNALELDDSALYLCASSFRTSDYEQYFGPGTRLTVT.

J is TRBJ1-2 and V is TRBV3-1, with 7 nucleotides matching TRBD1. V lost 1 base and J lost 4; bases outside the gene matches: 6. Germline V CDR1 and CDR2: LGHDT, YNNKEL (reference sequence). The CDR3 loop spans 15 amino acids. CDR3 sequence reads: CASSQARGQAYGYTF. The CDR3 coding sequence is TGTGCCAGCAGCCAAGCAAGGGGGCAAGCCTATGGCTACACCTTC.

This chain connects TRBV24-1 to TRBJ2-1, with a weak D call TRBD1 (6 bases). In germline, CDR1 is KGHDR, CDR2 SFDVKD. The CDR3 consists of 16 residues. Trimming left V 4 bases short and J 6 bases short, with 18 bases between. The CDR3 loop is CATSDPIRGTGNEQFF. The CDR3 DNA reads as TGTGCCACCAGTGACCCGATCAGGGGAACGGGCAATGAGCAGTTCTTC.

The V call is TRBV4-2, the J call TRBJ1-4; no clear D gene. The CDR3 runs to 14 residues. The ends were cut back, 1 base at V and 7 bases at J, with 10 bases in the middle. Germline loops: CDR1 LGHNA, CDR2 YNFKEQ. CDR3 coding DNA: TGTGCCAGCAGCCAAGCAGGCCCGGCTGAAAAACTGTTTTTT. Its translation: CASSQAGPAEKLFF.

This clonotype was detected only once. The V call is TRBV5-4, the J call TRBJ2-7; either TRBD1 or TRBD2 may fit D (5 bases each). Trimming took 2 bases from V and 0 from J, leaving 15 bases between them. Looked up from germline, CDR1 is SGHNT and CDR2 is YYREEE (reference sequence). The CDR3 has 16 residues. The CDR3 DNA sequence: TGTGCCAGCAGCTTTAGCGACAGAACGAGCTCCTACGAGCAGTACTTC. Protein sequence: CASSFSDRTSSYEQYF.

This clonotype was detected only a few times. The CDR3 bases are TGTGCCAGCAGCTTAGTGGGGGTAATTCAGCCCCAGCATTTT. It translates to CASSLVGVIQPQHF. The chain recombines TRBV7-8 with TRBJ1-5; possible D gene TRBD1, 5 bases. From germline, CDR1 is SGHVS and CDR2 FQNEAQ. This CDR3 has 14 residues. V lost 1 base and J lost 6, with 10 bases in between.